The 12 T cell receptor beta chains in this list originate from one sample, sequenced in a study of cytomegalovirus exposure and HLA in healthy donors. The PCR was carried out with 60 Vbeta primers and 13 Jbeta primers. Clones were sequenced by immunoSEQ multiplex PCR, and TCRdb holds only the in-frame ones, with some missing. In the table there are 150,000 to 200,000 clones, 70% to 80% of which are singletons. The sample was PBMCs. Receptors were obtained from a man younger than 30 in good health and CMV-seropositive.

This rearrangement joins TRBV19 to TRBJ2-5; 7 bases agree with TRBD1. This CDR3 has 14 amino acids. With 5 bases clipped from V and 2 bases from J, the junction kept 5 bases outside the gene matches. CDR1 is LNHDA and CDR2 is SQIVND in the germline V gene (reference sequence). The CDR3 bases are TGTGCCAGTAGTGAAGGGACAGTTCAAGAGACCCAGTACTTC. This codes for CASSEGTVQETQYF.

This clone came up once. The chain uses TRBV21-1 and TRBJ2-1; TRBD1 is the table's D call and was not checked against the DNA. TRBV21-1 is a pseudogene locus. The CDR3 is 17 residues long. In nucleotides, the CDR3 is TGTGCCAGCAGCGGACGAACGGGACAGGGGTCCTACAATGAGCAGTTCTTC. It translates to CASSGRTGQGSYNEQFF.

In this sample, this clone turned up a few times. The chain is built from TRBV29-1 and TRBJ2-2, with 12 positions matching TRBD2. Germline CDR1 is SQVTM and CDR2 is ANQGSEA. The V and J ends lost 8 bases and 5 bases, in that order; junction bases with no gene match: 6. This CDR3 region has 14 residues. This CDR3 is CSHSGTSGTGELFF. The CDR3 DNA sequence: TGCAGCCATTCCGGGACTAGCGGGACCGGGGAGCTGTTTTTT.

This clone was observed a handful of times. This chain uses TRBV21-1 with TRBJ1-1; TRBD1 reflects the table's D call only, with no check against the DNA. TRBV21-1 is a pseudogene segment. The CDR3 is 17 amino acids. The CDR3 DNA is TGTGCCAGCAGCAAAGGTGGTAGGGGGCGGTGGAACACTGAAGCTTTCTTT. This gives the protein CASSKGGRGRWNTEAFF.

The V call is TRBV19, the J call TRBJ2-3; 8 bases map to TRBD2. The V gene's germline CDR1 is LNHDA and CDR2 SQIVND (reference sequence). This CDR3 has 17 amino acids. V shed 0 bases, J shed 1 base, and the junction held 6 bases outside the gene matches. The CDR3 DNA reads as TGTGCCAGTAGTATAGATTACGTGACTAGCGGCACAGATACGCAGTATTTT. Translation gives CASSIDYVTSGTDTQYF.

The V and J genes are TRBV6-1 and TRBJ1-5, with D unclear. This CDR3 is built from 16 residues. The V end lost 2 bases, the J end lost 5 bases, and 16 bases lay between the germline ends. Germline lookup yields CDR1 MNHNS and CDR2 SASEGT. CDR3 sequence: CASSEWWRNADQPQHF. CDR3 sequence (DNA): TGTGCCAGCAGTGAATGGTGGCGGAACGCTGATCAGCCCCAGCATTTT.

The CDR3: CASSFSGGATGELFF. CDR3 coding DNA: TGTGCCAGCAGCTTTAGCGGGGGAGCCACCGGGGAGCTGTTTTTT. The chain recombines TRBV11-2 with TRBJ2-2; 9 bases agree with TRBD2. The germline V gene encodes CDR1 SGHAT and CDR2 FQNNGV. V was pared by 3 bases and J by 4 bases, with 3 bases of the junction left unmatched. This CDR3 is 15 amino acids long.

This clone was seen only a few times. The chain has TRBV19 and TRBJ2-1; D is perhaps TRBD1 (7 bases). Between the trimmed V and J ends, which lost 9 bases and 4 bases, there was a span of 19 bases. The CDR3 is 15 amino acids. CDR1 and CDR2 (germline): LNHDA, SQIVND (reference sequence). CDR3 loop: CASTPRGRGYNEQFF. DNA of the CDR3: TGTGCCAGCACCCCGAGGGGGCGGGGTTACAATGAGCAGTTCTTC.

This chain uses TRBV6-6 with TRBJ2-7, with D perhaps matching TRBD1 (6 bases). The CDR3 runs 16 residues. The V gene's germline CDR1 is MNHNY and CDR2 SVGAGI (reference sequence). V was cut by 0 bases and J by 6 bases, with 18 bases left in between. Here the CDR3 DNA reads TGTGCCAGCAGTTACTCCCAGGACAGATTACGAGGCGAGCAGTACTTC. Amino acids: CASSYSQDRLRGEQYF.

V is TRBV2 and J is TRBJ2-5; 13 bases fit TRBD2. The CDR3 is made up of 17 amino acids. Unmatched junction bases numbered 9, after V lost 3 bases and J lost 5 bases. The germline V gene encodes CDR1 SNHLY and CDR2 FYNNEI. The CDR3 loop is CASSDGLAGVSRETQYF. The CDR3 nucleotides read TGTGCCAGCAGTGACGGACTAGCGGGAGTGTCGAGGGAGACCCAGTACTTC.

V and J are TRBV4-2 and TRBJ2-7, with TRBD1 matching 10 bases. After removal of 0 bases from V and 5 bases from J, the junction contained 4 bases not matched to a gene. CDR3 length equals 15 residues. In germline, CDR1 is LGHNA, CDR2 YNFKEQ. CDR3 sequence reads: CASSQDRGQGNEQYF. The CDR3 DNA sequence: TGTGCCAGCAGCCAAGATCGGGGACAGGGGAACGAGCAGTACTTC.

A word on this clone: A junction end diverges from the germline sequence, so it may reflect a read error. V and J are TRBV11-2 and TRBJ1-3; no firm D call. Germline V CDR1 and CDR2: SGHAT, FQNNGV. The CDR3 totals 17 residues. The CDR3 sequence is CASSLDDGGSIGSTIYF. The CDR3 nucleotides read TGTGCCAGCAGCTTAGATGATGGAGGGTCTATTGGAAGCACCATATATTTT.